The rows below give T cell receptor beta chains drawn from one sample of a study of response to subunit inactivated influenza vaccine. TCRdb re-analysed the RT-PCR reads in MiXCR, keeping a single row per CDR3 protein. Of around 200,000 distinct CDR3 sequences listed, 9.2% are singletons. Specimen: non-naive T cells sorted from PBMCs, collected on the day of vaccination. The receptors come from a man between 45 and 60 years old who received an inactivated influenza vaccine. The CDR3 runs from the conserved cysteine through the conserved F or W. Fields, in order: V gene, CDR3 length, J gene, CDR3 protein.

V: TRBV28; length: 12; J: TRBJ2-7; CDR3: CASNSGFDEQYF
V: TRBV4-1; length: 19; J: TRBJ2-3; CDR3: CASSQVFSSGRLSTDTQYF
V: TRBV19; length: 13; J: TRBJ1-5; CDR3: CASTYRVNQPQHF
V: TRBV29-1; length: 14; J: TRBJ2-3; CDR3: CSVETRGWSDTQYF
V: TRBV20-1; length: 15; J: TRBJ1-5; CDR3: CSATGTARYNQPQHF
V: TRBV6-2/TRBV6-3; length: 16; J: TRBJ2-1; CDR3: CASSYRASGGPNEQFF
V: TRBV10-2; length: 12; J: TRBJ2-5; CDR3: CASRPGRETQYF
V: TRBV20-1; length: 15; J: TRBJ2-1; CDR3: CSAQLLAGGLHEQFF
V: TRBV20-1; length: 13; J: TRBJ2-7; CDR3: CSVPTGGNREQYF
V: TRBV6-2/TRBV6-3; length: 17; J: TRBJ1-2; CDR3: CASSPPLSRTVFYGYTF
V: TRBV29-1; length: 13; J: TRBJ2-3; CDR3: CSAETSGGDTQYF